This T cell receptor beta chain was recovered during a study of cytotoxic CD8 clonotypes in ibrutinib-treated CLL. At the level of the study: The study recorded mean values of almost 260,000 productive templates and under 100,000 productive rearrangements per sample. General study results and limits: Clonality was higher at ibrutinib response and returned toward baseline at progression. At baseline, clonality was higher than in age-matched healthy donors and correlated with CD8+ counts.

CDR3 size: 15 residues. V was clipped by 0 bases and J by 11 bases; unmatched bases: 11. Germline assignment: CDR1 SGHAT and CDR2 FQNNGV. The method was immunoSEQ multiplex PCR; TCRdb's version includes in-frame clones alone and lacks a portion of them. Of some 350,000 clones in the sample, over 60% were seen once. About 2.2 micrograms of genomic DNA, which was extracted from cryopreserved PBMCs, served as the material used for the TCR beta libraries. On this clone: The antigen remains unidentified.

Specimen: PBMCs, collected after 36 months of ibrutinib treatment. V and J are TRBV11-2 and TRBJ2-3, with TRBD2 matching 7 bases. This sequence originates from a human donor with chronic lymphocytic leukemia. CDR3 sequence: CASSLDLAEGAQQYF. The CDR3 nucleotides read TGTGCCAGCAGCTTAGACCTAGCGGAAGGGGCCCAGCAGTATTTT.